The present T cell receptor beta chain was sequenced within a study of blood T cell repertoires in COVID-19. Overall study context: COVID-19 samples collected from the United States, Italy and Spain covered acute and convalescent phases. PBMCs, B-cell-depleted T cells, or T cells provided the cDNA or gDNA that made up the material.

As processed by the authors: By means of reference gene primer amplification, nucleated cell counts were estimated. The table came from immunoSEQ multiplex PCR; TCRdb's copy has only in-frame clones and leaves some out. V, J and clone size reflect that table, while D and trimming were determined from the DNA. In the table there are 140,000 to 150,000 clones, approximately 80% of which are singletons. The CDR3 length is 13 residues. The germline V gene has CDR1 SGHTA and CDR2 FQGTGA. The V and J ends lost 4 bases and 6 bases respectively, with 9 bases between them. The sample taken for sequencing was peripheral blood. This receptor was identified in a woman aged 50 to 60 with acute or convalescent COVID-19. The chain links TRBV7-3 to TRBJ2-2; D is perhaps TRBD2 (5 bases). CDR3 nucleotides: TGTGCCAGCAGCTCTGGACTTGCCGGGGAGCTGTTTTTT. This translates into CASSSGLAGELFF.